What follows are 15 T cell receptor beta chains derived from one specimen sequenced in a study of blood T cells in healthy people across ages (dated by TCRdb to about 2015). The method was 5' RACE. The listed sequencing device is Illumina HiSeq 2500. A second roughly 7 to 12 cycle PCR used a sample-barcoded 5' primer and a J-beta primer mix. The public reads were quality trimmed at Q25 with fastp and then assembled into clones with MiXCR by TCRdb, keeping productive beta chains. One record per CDR3 amino acid sequence lists the most common genes and DNA. The sample table holds some 940,000 distinct CDR3 sequences, of which roughly 29% were seen once. The ten largest clones take up 9.5% to 13% of the sample. This sample also appeared in a second study, on T cells of mothers and their children.

The sample taken for sequencing was blood. These receptors all come from a woman in her forties in good health.

This chain connects TRBV7-2 to TRBJ2-2; 15 positions agree with TRBD2. The V gene's germline CDR1 is SGHTA and CDR2 FQGNSA. The CDR3 is made up of 16 amino acids. V dropped 0 bases and J dropped 9; count of bases not matched to a gene: 2. The CDR3: CASSLAGTSGGRELFF. Written as DNA, the CDR3 is TGTGCCAGCAGCTTAGCCGGGACTAGCGGGGGGCGGGAGCTGTTTTTT.

This clonotype has only a few counts. The chain is built from TRBV7-2 and TRBJ1-2; D gene unclear. Germline V gene lookup returns CDR1 SGHTA and CDR2 FQGNSA. CDR3 length: 12 amino acids. The V end was cut by 5 bases, the J end by 5 bases, with 9 bases between. The DNA of the CDR3 is TGTGCCAGCAGCCCCGTGGAATATGGCTACACCTTC. Translating it yields CASSPVEYGYTF.

Turning to this clonotype: The junction departs from germline at one end; a sequencing error may be responsible. The V call is TRBV2, the J call TRBJ2-1; 7 bases align to TRBD1. Germline values: CDR1 SNHLY, CDR2 FYNNEI. The CDR3 spans 15 residues. CDR3 in amino acids: CASHPDRFSYNEQFF. The DNA of the CDR3 is TGTGCCAGCCACCCGGACAGGTTCTCCTACAACGAGCAGTTCTTC.

The genes are TRBV18 and TRBJ1-4, with a possible D match to TRBD1 (5 bases). The germline V and J ends were trimmed by 3 bases and 7 bases, with 15 bases remaining between them. Germline lookup yields CDR1 KGHSH and CDR2 LQKENI. This CDR3 has 15 amino acids. CDR3 nucleotides: TGTGCCAGCTCACCCCAGGGTTTTGCGAGTGAAAAACTGTTTTTT. It codes for CASSPQGFASEKLFF.

In its sample, this clonotype was seen many times. The chain couples TRBV7-9 to TRBJ2-5; D is undetermined. The CDR3 is 16 amino acids. Trimming took off 5 bases at V and 0 bases at J, with 16 bases between the two ends. Germline loops: CDR1 SEHNR, CDR2 FQNEAQ (reference sequence). The CDR3 region is CASSTTDGFNQETQYF. CDR3 bases: TGTGCCAGCAGCACAACAGACGGATTCAACCAAGAGACCCAGTACTTC. Variable domain in full (rest from reference TRBV7-9 and TRBJ2-5): DTGVSQNPRHKITKRGQNVTFRCDPISEHNRLYWYRQTLGQGPEFLTYFQNEAQLEKSRLLSDRFSAERPKGSFSTLEIQRTEQGDSAMYLCASSTTDGFNQETQYFGPGTRLLVL.

The rearrangement uses TRBV6-5 and TRBJ1-2; tentatively, D is TRBD1 (6 bases). Per the germline V gene, CDR1 is MNHEY and CDR2 is SVGAGI. V shed 6 bases and J shed 7 bases, with 15 bases lying between them. The CDR3 has 13 residues. The CDR3 reads CASRRGQPSGYTF. In nucleotides, the CDR3 is TGTGCCAGCAGGCGAGGACAGCCGTCTGGCTACACCTTC.

A few counts support this clonotype. A much larger clonotype is one base distant, so this may be a read error. The chain carries TRBV30 and TRBJ2-5, with D uncertain. The end of the DNA fits TRBJ2-7 better, so the J call may be wrong. This CDR3 has 12 residues. Germline values: CDR1 GTSNPN, CDR2 SVGIG (reference sequence). This CDR3 is CAWGQHPYEQYF. The CDR3 coding sequence is TGTGCCTGGGGTCAACACCCTTACGAGCAGTACTTC.

The sample holds many counts of this clonotype. This rearrangement joins TRBV4-1 to TRBJ2-7; D remains unclear. Germline CDR1 reads MGHRA; CDR2 reads YSYEKL. The CDR3 length is 15 residues. Trimming stripped 1 base from V and 2 bases from J, with 12 bases between. CDR3 nucleotides: TGCGCCAGCAGCCAAGCGCCCGACACCACCTACGAGCAGTACTTC. Its translation is CASSQAPDTTYEQYF.

Only a few counts were recorded for this clonotype. The chain is built from TRBV4-2 and TRBJ2-3; TRBD1 aligns across 11 bases. The CDR3 covers 16 residues. The germline gives CDR1 LGHNA, CDR2 YNFKEQ. V lost 0 bases to trimming and J lost 5 bases; unmatched junction nucleotides: 4. In nucleotides, the CDR3 is TGTGCCAGCAGCCAAGAGGACAGGGGGCTGGTAGATACGCAGTATTTT. It is translated as CASSQEDRGLVDTQYF.

The rearrangement joins TRBV6-6 to TRBJ2-7; the D is unclear. The CDR3 sequence is 13 residues long. V lost 5 bases and J 2 bases, leaving 10 bases between the germline ends. Germline values: CDR1 MNHNY, CDR2 SVGAGI (reference sequence). DNA of the CDR3: TGTGCCAGCAGTCCTTCCTTTACCTACGAGCAGTACTTC. This encodes CASSPSFTYEQYF.

This clonotype was counted ten times or more. At one end, the junction sequence differs from germline, possibly due to a read error. The rearrangement uses TRBV5-1 and TRBJ1-1; TRBD1 agrees at 8 bases. The CDR3 totals 14 residues. Germline V gene lookup returns CDR1 SGHRS and CDR2 YFSETQ. This CDR3 reads CASSSQGANTEAFF. CDR3 in DNA: TGTGCCAGCAGTTCCCAGGGGGCCAACACTGAAGCTTTCTTT.

There are a few counts of this clonotype. One junction end does not reproduce the germline sequence, and a read error may be involved. The V call is TRBV29-1, the J call TRBJ1-2, with 9 bases identical to TRBD1. The CDR3 length is 12 residues. CDR1 is SQVTM and CDR2 is ANQGSEA in the germline V gene. In DNA form, the CDR3 reads TGCAGCGTTCGCCGGGACAGGGATGGCTGCACCTTC. Translated: CSVRRDRDGCTF.

In this sample, this clonotype turned up many times. CDR3 sequence: CATEGTGVVYEQYF. The CDR3, as DNA: TGTGCCACAGAAGGGACAGGGGTCGTCTACGAGCAGTACTTC. J is TRBJ2-7 and V is TRBV10-3; 10 bases align to TRBD1. Unmatched junction bases numbered 9, after V lost 10 bases and J lost 3 bases. Germline CDR1 ENHRY, CDR2 SYGVKD. The CDR3 spans 14 residues.

The V call is TRBV20-1, the J call TRBJ1-2; D not resolved. The V gene's germline CDR1 is DFQATT and CDR2 SNEGSKA (reference sequence). Trimming cost V 5 bases and J 4 bases, with 11 bases left between them. The CDR3 is 12 amino acids. This chain's CDR3 is CSAPEESYGYTF. The CDR3 DNA sequence: TGCAGTGCTCCAGAGGAGTCCTATGGCTACACCTTC.

This clonotype was detected ten times or more. The chain combines TRBV12-3 or TRBV12-4 with TRBJ2-7, with 11 bases lining up with TRBD2. J lost 10 bases, V lost 6 bases, and 8 bases had no gene match. There are 13 residues in the CDR3. Here the CDR3 reads CASSPGLAGAQYF. In nucleotides, the CDR3 is TGTGCCAGCAGCCCCGGACTAGCGGGTGCACAGTACTTC.